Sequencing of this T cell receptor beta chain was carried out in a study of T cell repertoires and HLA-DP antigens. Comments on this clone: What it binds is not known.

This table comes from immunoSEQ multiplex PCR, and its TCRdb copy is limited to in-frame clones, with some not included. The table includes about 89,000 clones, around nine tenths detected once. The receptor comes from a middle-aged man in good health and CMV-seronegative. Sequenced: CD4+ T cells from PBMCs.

The CDR3 protein is CASSRGRGETQYF. DNA for the CDR3: TGTGCCAGCAGCAGGGGGCGAGGAGAGACCCAGTACTTC. The chain recombines TRBV6-1 with TRBJ2-5; 8 bases fit TRBD1. This CDR3 region has 13 residues. V shed 6 bases and J 4 bases; nucleotides not matched to a gene: 4. Per the germline V gene, CDR1 is MNHNS and CDR2 is SASEGT.